Presented here are 19 T cell receptor beta chains from one specimen sequenced in a study of T-cell memory formation after mild COVID-19. TCRdb passed the 5' RACE reads through MiXCR, listing each CDR3 protein once. The profile shows 200,000 to 250,000 distinct CDR3 sequences, roughly 15% of them singletons. The sequenced sample consisted of PBMCs or a T cell subset sorted from them (not recorded which). These receptor sequences come from a young man who had mild COVID-19 (a few samples of this study predate the infection). Cell type and time point are not known.

Only a few counts were recorded for this clonotype. V is TRBV12-3 or TRBV12-4 and J is TRBJ2-3; 8 bases line up with TRBD2. Trimming at V came to 8 bases and at J to 6 bases, leaving 13 bases not matched to a gene. The length of the CDR3 is 15 residues. CDR3 nucleotide sequence: TGTGCCAGCGGACGCTCCGGGACTAGAGGTGATACGCAGTATTTT. Its translation is CASGRSGTRGDTQYF.

There are many counts of this clonotype. V gene TRBV7-2 combines with J gene TRBJ2-5; 12 bases are shared with TRBD2. Germline V lookup: CDR1 SGHTA, CDR2 FQGNSA. This CDR3 spans 15 amino acids. V trimming: 4 bases; J trimming: 5 bases; junction bases outside the gene matches: 5. The CDR3 sequence is CASSWTSGVGETQYF. The DNA for the CDR3 is TGTGCCAGCAGCTGGACTAGCGGGGTGGGGGAGACCCAGTACTTC.

This clonotype showed up many times. The rearrangement uses TRBV5-1 and TRBJ2-3, with a weak D call TRBD1 (6 bases). Germline V gives CDR1 SGHRS, CDR2 YFSETQ. The CDR3 has 13 amino acids. The ends were cut back, 2 bases at V and 6 bases at J, with 10 bases in the middle. CDR3 loop: CASSFWGRDTQYF. CDR3 sequence (DNA): TGCGCCAGCAGCTTCTGGGGGCGGGATACGCAGTATTTT.

There are a few counts of this clonotype. The chain uses TRBV7-3 and TRBJ2-7; no clear D gene. The germline V gene has CDR1 SGHTA and CDR2 FQGTGA. V shed 1 base and J shed 7 bases, with 11 bases lying between them. The CDR3 loop spans 13 amino acids. The CDR3 spells CASSLNILGEQYF. CDR3 nucleotides: TGTGCCAGCAGCTTAAACATTCTAGGGGAGCAGTACTTC.

This clonotype was counted between two and nine times. The V gene is TRBV3-1, the J gene TRBJ2-5; D gene ambiguous. CDR3 size: 14 residues. Per germline, CDR1 LGHDT and CDR2 YNNKEL (reference sequence). V shed 3 bases and J shed 1 base, with 9 bases lying between them. The CDR3 protein is CASSHRDLQETQYF. Here the CDR3 DNA reads TGTGCCAGCAGCCACAGAGACCTCCAAGAGACCCAGTACTTC.

The chain employs TRBV15 and TRBJ2-1; D may correspond to TRBD1 or TRBD2 (5 bases each). CDR3 length: 16 residues. V was cut by 2 bases and J by 0 bases, with 11 bases left in between. The germline gives CDR1 LNHNV, CDR2 YYDKDF (reference sequence). CDR3 bases: TGTGCCACCAGCAGACACCGGGACCACTCCTACAATGAGCAGTTCTTC. It codes for CATSRHRDHSYNEQFF. The full variable domain, completed using reference TRBV15 and TRBJ2-1, is DAMVIQNPRYQVTQFGKPVTLSCSQTLNHNVMYWYQQKSSQAPKLLFHYYDKDFNNEADTPDNFQSRRPNTSFCFLDIRSPGLGDTAMYLCATSRHRDHSYNEQFFGPGTRLTVL.

This clonotype was counted only a few times. The chain links TRBV3-1 to TRBJ2-6, with unresolved D. The germline V gene encodes CDR1 LGHDT and CDR2 YNNKEL (reference sequence). The V end lost 1 base, the J end lost 0 bases, and 7 bases lay between the germline ends. The CDR3 totals 16 residues. CDR3 DNA: TGTGCCAGCAGCCAAGCCAGTCTCTCTGGGGCCAACGTCCTGACTTTC. Its translation: CASSQASLSGANVLTF. Combining the CDR3 with reference TRBV3-1 and TRBJ2-6 gives the whole variable domain DTAVSQTPKYLVTQMGNDKSIKCEQNLGHDTMYWYKQDSKKFLKIMFSYNNKELIINETVPNRFSPKSPDKAHLNLHINSLELGDSAVYFCASSQASLSGANVLTFGAGSRLTVL.

The V call is TRBV7-2, the J call TRBJ2-1, with a weak D call TRBD1 (6 bases). V lost 5 bases and J 8 bases, leaving 19 bases between the germline ends. The CDR3 has 15 amino acids. Germline-derived CDR1 and CDR2 are SGHTA and FQGNSA. CDR3 loop: CASSRRAGAGDEQFF. The CDR3, as DNA: TGTGCCAGCAGCCGTCGGGCCGGAGCAGGGGATGAGCAGTTCTTC.

This clonotype was recorded a few times. This chain uses TRBV5-6 with TRBJ2-3; 7 nucleotides align to TRBD1. V was pared by 4 bases and J by 1 base, with 9 bases of the junction left unmatched. The CDR3 loop spans 16 amino acids. Germline CDR1 and CDR2: SGHDT and YYEEEE. The CDR3 is CASSPLGDRGTDTQYF. CDR3 nucleotides: TGTGCCAGCAGCCCCCTAGGGGACAGAGGCACAGATACGCAGTATTTT.

This clonotype was seen more than once but under ten times. V gene TRBV29-1 combines with J gene TRBJ1-2; no clear D. V shed 4 bases and J shed 6 bases, with 12 bases lying between them. The CDR3 runs to 12 residues. Per germline, CDR1 SQVTM and CDR2 ANQGSEA. The CDR3 reads CSVGGRLDGYTF. DNA of the CDR3: TGCAGCGTTGGGGGTAGACTGGATGGCTACACCTTC. The variable domain in full, completed from reference TRBV29-1 and TRBJ1-2, reads SAVISQKPSRDICQRGTSLTIQCQVDSQVTMMFWYRQQPGQSLTLIATANQGSEATYESGFVIDKFPISRPNLTFSTLTVSNMSPEDSSIYLCSVGGRLDGYTFGSGTRLTVV.

The rearrangement links TRBV7-9 to TRBJ2-2; no reliable D call. With 8 bases removed from V and 7 bases from J, the gap between germline ends came to 5 bases. Germline CDR1 SEHNR, CDR2 FQNEAQ (reference sequence). This CDR3 is 10 amino acids long. Here the CDR3 reads CASGGGELFF. The DNA of the CDR3 is TGTGCCAGCGGCGGCGGGGAGCTGTTTTTT.

The chain uses TRBV4-3 and TRBJ1-6; 8 bases are shared with TRBD1. V dropped 0 bases and J dropped 5; count of bases not matched to a gene: 3. This CDR3 contains 16 residues. Germline CDR1 LGHNA, CDR2 YSLEER. CDR3 loop: CASSQERGQDNSPLHF. For the CDR3, the DNA is TGCGCCAGCAGCCAAGAGAGGGGACAGGATAATTCACCCCTCCACTTT.

In DNA form, the CDR3 reads TGTGCCAGCAGTTTACCGTTAAGGCTAGCGGGGGGATATTCCTACAATGAGCAGTTCTTC. This encodes CASSLPLRLAGGYSYNEQFF. The genes are TRBV28 and TRBJ2-1; TRBD2 aligns across 11 bases. V lost 2 bases and J lost 1; bases outside the gene matches: 13. The CDR3 consists of 20 residues. CDR1 MDHEN and CDR2 SYDVKM come from the germline V gene.

This chain links TRBV5-5 with TRBJ1-4; D might be TRBD1 (5 bases). V lost 3 bases and J lost 7, with 16 bases in between. Germline V gives CDR1 SGHKS, CDR2 YYEKEE (reference sequence). The CDR3 is 15 residues long. This CDR3 is CASSSPGPSVEKLFF. The CDR3 nucleotides are TGTGCCAGCAGCTCTCCAGGGCCGTCGGTTGAAAAACTGTTTTTT.

This clonotype was recorded many times. The chain links TRBV19 to TRBJ2-5; no reliable D call. The germline gives CDR1 LNHDA, CDR2 SQIVND (reference sequence). This CDR3 comprises 14 residues. Trimming shortened V by 3 bases and J by 4 bases, and 12 bases separated the two germline ends. In nucleotides, the CDR3 is TGTGCCAGTAGTATGGGTGGGCAGATAGAGACCCAGTACTTC. Translation: CASSMGGQIETQYF.

This chain joins TRBV5-1 and TRBJ1-1; D is unclear. Germline CDR1 is SGHRS and CDR2 is YFSETQ. V dropped 4 bases and J dropped 2 bases, with 9 bases sitting between them. This CDR3 is 13 amino acids long. The CDR3: CASSNQINTEAFF. The DNA of the CDR3 is TGCGCCAGCAGCAACCAGATAAACACTGAAGCTTTCTTT.

This clonotype has only a few counts. The chain has TRBV30 and TRBJ2-7; 7 bases align to TRBD1. Germline CDR1 and CDR2: GTSNPN and SVGIG (reference sequence). This CDR3 region has 12 residues. V dropped 4 bases and J dropped 1; count of bases not matched to a gene: 1. The chain's CDR3 is CAWTGGSYEQYF. The DNA of the CDR3 is TGTGCCTGGACAGGGGGTTCCTACGAGCAGTACTTC.

The V call is TRBV7-9, the J call TRBJ1-2; D is perhaps TRBD1 (5 bases). Deletions cut 6 bases from V and 7 bases from J, with 21 bases between. Germline V CDR1 and CDR2: SEHNR, FQNEAQ (reference sequence). CDR3 length: 15 residues. The CDR3 DNA sequence: TGTGCCAGCAGTATTAGATCGGCCAGGGAGAGTGGCTACACCTTC. Translating gives CASSIRSARESGYTF.

This chain connects TRBV5-1 to TRBJ2-7, with a weak D call TRBD1 (5 bases). Germline V lookup: CDR1 SGHRS, CDR2 YFSETQ. The CDR3 has 15 residues. With 0 bases removed from V and 0 bases from J, the gap between germline ends came to 10 bases. The CDR3 coding sequence is TGCGCCAGCAGCTTGGGCCAGGGCTTCTCCTACGAGCAGTACTTC. Amino acids: CASSLGQGFSYEQYF.